The source of this T cell receptor beta chain is a study of blood T cells in healthy people across ages. Broader study findings: As age increased, TCR beta diversity per million T cells fell in a roughly linear fashion.

Combining a sample-barcoded 5' primer with a J-beta primer mix, a second PCR ran for 7 to 11 cycles. Using its own MiXCR run on the 5' RACE reads, TCRdb lists one record per CDR3 protein. This sample has about 680,000 distinct CDR3 sequences; about 52% occur once, and the top ten carry roughly 34%. CDR1 is DFQATT, CDR2 SNEGSKA, per germline (reference sequence). V lost 3 bases to trimming and J lost 7 bases; unmatched junction nucleotides: 11. The CDR3 sequence is 14 residues long. This clonotype was picked up a small number of times. Its matching antigen is unknown. The chain has TRBV20-1 and TRBJ2-7; 8 nucleotides agree with TRBD1. Sequencing was done on a sample of blood. The clonotype comes from a woman aged 55 to 70 in good health. CDR3: CSASFQGASGEQYF. CDR3 sequence (DNA): TGCAGTGCTAGCTTTCAGGGGGCATCTGGGGAGCAGTACTTC.